The next 31 T cell receptor beta chains were all read from a single sample in a study of identical twins. TCRdb reprocessed the 5' RACE reads with MiXCR, giving one entry per CDR3 protein. The table lists 1.5 million to 2 million distinct CDR3 sequences, about 30% of them singletons. The sample consisted of cord blood. The receptor set was obtained from a newborn girl in good health.

This clonotype was seen a few times. This chain uses TRBV4-1 with TRBJ1-4; no firm D call. The CDR3 extends over 13 amino acids. V lost 1 base and J 2 bases, leaving 2 bases between the germline ends. CDR1 is MGHRA, CDR2 YSYEKL, per germline. In nucleotides, the CDR3 is TGCGCCAGCAGCCAAGGGACTAATGAAAAACTGTTTTTT. Translated: CASSQGTNEKLFF.

The rearrangement joins TRBV11-2 to TRBJ2-1; TRBD2 matches 10 bases. Germline V gene sequence: CDR1 SGHAT, CDR2 FQNNGV. The ends lost 1 base at V and 8 bases at J; junction bases unmatched: 8. The CDR3 sequence is 16 residues long. The CDR3 DNA sequence: TGTGCCAGCAGCTTAGTTATAGCGGGGGGAATAGATGAGCAGTTCTTC. Protein sequence: CASSLVIAGGIDEQFF. Using reference TRBV11-2 and TRBJ2-1 for the parts outside the CDR3, the full variable domain is EAGVAQSPRYKIIEKRQSVAFWCNPISGHATLYWYQQILGQGPKLLIQFQNNGVVDDSQLPKDRFSAERLKGVDSTLKIQPAKLEDSAVYLCASSLVIAGGIDEQFFGPGTRLTVL.

In this sample, this clonotype turned up a few times. The rearrangement joins TRBV30 to TRBJ2-3; D unclear. Trimming removed 2 bases from V and 1 base from J, with 10 bases in between. CDR1 is GTSNPN, CDR2 SVGIG, per germline (reference sequence). The CDR3 sequence is 14 residues long. In DNA, the CDR3 is TGTGCCTGGAGTCGGCCTCTACGCACAGATACGCAGTATTTT. This codes for CAWSRPLRTDTQYF.

This clonotype was detected a few times. This sequence joins TRBV20-1 and TRBJ2-1; TRBD2 agrees at 11 bases. This CDR3 comprises 15 residues. Trimming took 2 bases from V and 5 from J; bases not matched to a gene: 5. Germline CDR1 is DFQATT and CDR2 is SNEGSKA (reference sequence). The CDR3 protein is CSARRLAGPNNEQFF. CDR3 bases: TGCAGTGCTAGAAGACTAGCGGGGCCGAACAATGAGCAGTTCTTC.

For the CDR3, the DNA is TGTGCCAGCAGTTTCTCTACCCGGGGGGCCAACGAGCAGTACTTC. Amino acid sequence: CASSFSTRGANEQYF. This chain links TRBV12-3 or TRBV12-4 with TRBJ2-7, with a possible D match to TRBD2 (7 bases). The CDR3 extends over 15 amino acids. V shed 3 bases and J shed 5 bases, with 17 bases lying between them.

This clonotype occurred a few times. The chain is built from TRBV7-2 and TRBJ2-5; the D gene could be TRBD1 or TRBD2 (5 bases each). CDR3 length equals 15 residues. The V end lost 3 bases, the J end lost 4 bases, and 15 bases lay between the germline ends. From germline, CDR1 is SGHTA and CDR2 FQGNSA. The CDR3 DNA sequence: TGTGCCAGCAGCTTTAGATGGGGGTCGCGAGAGACCCAGTACTTC. Its protein is CASSFRWGSRETQYF.

The sample holds one count of this clonotype. The junction departs from the called germline gene at one end, perhaps through a read error. The chain links TRBV5-1 to TRBJ2-7; TRBD1 matches at 7 bases. Germline CDR1 is SGHRS and CDR2 is YFSETQ. CDR3 length: 14 amino acids. The CDR3 protein is CASSLVGTAYGQYF. The CDR3 DNA follows: TGCGCCAGCAGCTTGGTCGGGACAGCCTACGGGCAGTACTTC.

V and J are TRBV15 and TRBJ2-1; 16 bases map to TRBD2. The germline CDR1 and CDR2 sequences are LNHNV and YYDKDF (reference sequence). The CDR3 consists of 19 residues. Trimming at V came to 5 bases and at J to 1 base, leaving 8 bases not matched to a gene. Here the CDR3 reads CATSLVPGLAGGSYNEQFF. The CDR3 region has the DNA TGTGCCACCAGCCTTGTCCCGGGACTAGCGGGGGGGTCCTACAATGAGCAGTTCTTC.

The chain uses TRBV20-1 and TRBJ1-1; no definite D call. Germline CDR1 reads DFQATT; CDR2 reads SNEGSKA (reference sequence). V was clipped by 6 bases and J by 7 bases, with 9 bases between them. The length of the CDR3 is 10 residues. CDR3 bases: TGCAGTGCGGGAGAGGGTGAAGCTTTCTTT. Translation: CSAGEGEAFF.

V gene TRBV4-2 combines with J gene TRBJ2-6, with D possibly being TRBD1 or TRBD2 (6 bases each). Germline V lookup: CDR1 LGHNA, CDR2 YNFKEQ. The length of the CDR3 is 18 residues. V lost 5 bases and J lost 1, with 18 bases in between. CDR3 in DNA: TGTGCCAGCAGCAGCCGGGACCGGAGGGGGTCTGGGGCCAACGTCCTGACTTTC. Its translation is CASSSRDRRGSGANVLTF.

This clonotype appeared a few times. The chain joins TRBV29-1 to TRBJ2-1; 10 positions agree with TRBD2. The CDR3 has 17 amino acids. The germline V gene has CDR1 SQVTM and CDR2 ANQGSEA. The V and J ends lost 4 bases and 0 bases, in that order; junction bases with no gene match: 9. DNA for the CDR3: TGCAGCGTTGTGGGTCTTACTAGCGGGGCCTCCTACAATGAGCAGTTCTTC. It is translated as CSVVGLTSGASYNEQFF.

This clonotype was counted between two and nine times. V usage is TRBV20-1 and J usage is TRBJ2-5, with D perhaps matching TRBD2 (6 bases). Trimming removed 4 bases from V and 0 bases from J, with 21 bases in between. The V gene's germline CDR1 is DFQATT and CDR2 SNEGSKA (reference sequence). The CDR3 runs 17 residues. CDR3 region: CSATPPFRVADQETQYF. The CDR3 nucleotides read TGCAGTGCTACCCCTCCCTTTAGGGTAGCGGACCAAGAGACCCAGTACTTC.

The CDR3 coding sequence is TGTGCCAGCAGCCCCACCAGACGGGGGCGTTCAGAGACCCAGTACTTC. Amino acid sequence: CASSPTRRGRSETQYF. This chain joins TRBV7-2 and TRBJ2-5; D is possibly TRBD1 or TRBD2 (6 bases each). Germline values: CDR1 SGHTA, CDR2 FQGNSA. This CDR3 contains 16 residues. Trimming removed 5 bases from V and 4 bases from J, with 20 bases in between.

There are a few counts of this clonotype. V gene TRBV29-1 combines with J gene TRBJ2-1; tentatively, D is TRBD1 (5 bases). The CDR3 sequence is 15 residues long. Germline values: CDR1 SQVTM, CDR2 ANQGSEA. V lost 6 bases and J lost 0, with 15 bases in between. Here the CDR3 reads CSVQVRHSSYNEQFF. CDR3 sequence (DNA): TGCAGCGTACAGGTGCGACACTCCTCCTACAATGAGCAGTTCTTC.

This clonotype was seen many times. CDR3: CSASPGTLSTDTQYF. CDR3 DNA sequence: TGCAGTGCTAGCCCCGGGACACTGAGCACAGATACGCAGTATTTT. The genes are TRBV20-1 and TRBJ2-3; D is possibly TRBD1 (6 bases). V lost 3 bases and J lost 0, with 13 bases in between. The CDR3 is 15 amino acids. Germline CDR1 is DFQATT and CDR2 is SNEGSKA (reference sequence).

This clonotype was seen a handful of times. The chain links TRBV6-5 to TRBJ1-2, with a tentative D call TRBD1 (5 bases). Per the germline V gene, CDR1 is MNHEY and CDR2 is SVGAGI. The CDR3 consists of 15 residues. V lost 4 bases and J 3 bases, leaving 15 bases between the germline ends. CDR3: CASSSQGTGDYGYTF. The CDR3 coding sequence is TGTGCCAGCAGTTCGCAAGGGACCGGGGACTATGGCTACACCTTC.

This clonotype was observed at least ten times. The chain links TRBV5-1 to TRBJ2-1; D gene ambiguous. Looked up from germline, CDR1 is SGHRS and CDR2 is YFSETQ. The V end was cut by 1 base, the J end by 0 bases, with 14 bases between. This CDR3 comprises 17 residues. This CDR3 reads CASSLLGSSSSYNEQFF. CDR3 bases: TGCGCCAGCAGCTTGCTGGGCTCCTCGAGCTCCTACAATGAGCAGTTCTTC.

V usage is TRBV20-1 and J usage is TRBJ2-1; 9 bases are shared with TRBD1. The trim removed 0 bases at V and 7 bases at J, leaving 7 bases unmatched. The CDR3 is made up of 15 amino acids. Germline V gene sequence: CDR1 DFQATT, CDR2 SNEGSKA (reference sequence). The CDR3 reads CSAREPGTGSNEQFF. For the CDR3, the DNA is TGCAGTGCTAGAGAGCCCGGGACAGGGTCTAATGAGCAGTTCTTC.

The CDR3: CSASSPTGGNQPQHF. The CDR3 DNA is TGCAGTGCTAGTAGTCCCACAGGGGGCAATCAGCCCCAGCATTTT. This chain links TRBV20-1 with TRBJ1-5; 7 bases align to TRBD1. V was pared by 3 bases and J by 2 bases, with 7 bases of the junction left unmatched. Per the germline V gene, CDR1 is DFQATT and CDR2 is SNEGSKA (reference sequence). This CDR3 is built from 15 residues.

There are a few counts of this clonotype. The chain employs TRBV5-5 and TRBJ1-1; 7 nucleotides align to TRBD1. V shed 3 bases, J shed 7 bases, and the junction held 6 bases outside the gene matches. Germline CDR1 is SGHKS and CDR2 is YYEKEE (reference sequence). CDR3 length equals 13 residues. For the CDR3, the DNA is TGTGCCAGCAGCTCTTACAGGGGCGGTGAAGCTTTCTTT. It codes for CASSSYRGGEAFF.

This clonotype has more than one count but fewer than ten. The rearrangement links TRBV7-2 to TRBJ1-2; TRBD1 agrees at 7 bases. Germline V gene data show CDR1 as SGHTA and CDR2 as FQGNSA. The V and J ends lost 5 bases and 2 bases, in that order; junction bases with no gene match: 14. The CDR3 spans 17 residues. The chain's CDR3 is CASSLRGQLRRNYGYTF. For the CDR3, the DNA is TGTGCCAGCAGCCTTAGGGGGCAGCTTAGAAGAAACTATGGCTACACCTTC.

This clonotype was observed a few times. J is TRBJ2-4 and V is TRBV7-9; D gene unclear. The ends were cut back, 0 bases at V and 6 bases at J, with 12 bases in the middle. The CDR3 totals 15 residues. Germline V gene data show CDR1 as SEHNR and CDR2 as FQNEAQ (reference sequence). This CDR3 reads CASSLAYGEVNIQYF. For the CDR3, the DNA is TGTGCCAGCAGCTTAGCGTATGGAGAGGTAAACATTCAGTACTTC. Together with reference TRBV7-9 and TRBJ2-4, the CDR3 gives the full variable domain: DTGVSQNPRHKITKRGQNVTFRCDPISEHNRLYWYRQTLGQGPEFLTYFQNEAQLEKSRLLSDRFSAERPKGSFSTLEIQRTEQGDSAMYLCASSLAYGEVNIQYFGAGTRLSVL.

The V call is TRBV28, the J call TRBJ2-5; 11 positions agree with TRBD2. V gave up 5 bases and J gave up 6 bases; unmatched junction bases: 20. Germline CDR1 is MDHEN and CDR2 is SYDVKM. This CDR3 has 19 amino acids. Here the CDR3 reads CASSLRDLSTSGTLKTQYF. CDR3 coding DNA: TGTGCCAGCAGTCTCAGGGATCTCTCGACTAGCGGGACTCTAAAGACCCAGTACTTC.

As for this clonotype: One base away lies a much larger clone, so this may be a sequencing read error. CDR3 in DNA: TGTGCCAGCAGCTTCCAGGACAGGGGCACAGATACGCAGTATTTT. Its protein product is CASSFQDRGTDTQYF. This chain joins TRBV11-3 and TRBJ2-3; 8 positions agree with TRBD1. Trimming at V came to 3 bases and at J to 1 base, leaving 3 bases not matched to a gene. The CDR3 consists of 15 residues. Germline V gene lookup returns CDR1 SGHNT and CDR2 YENEEA.

The sample holds a few counts of this clonotype. This chain joins TRBV20-1 and TRBJ2-7; 14 nucleotides line up with TRBD2. The trim removed 2 bases at V and 0 bases at J, leaving 9 bases unmatched. The germline V gene encodes CDR1 DFQATT and CDR2 SNEGSKA (reference sequence). This CDR3 is built from 18 residues. The chain's CDR3 is CSARSPTSGRANSYEQYF. The CDR3 DNA is TGCAGTGCTAGAAGCCCGACTAGCGGGAGGGCCAACTCCTACGAGCAGTACTTC.

The CDR3 is CASSQDAVGGTDTQYF. The CDR3 nucleotides read TGTGCCAGCAGCCAAGACGCAGTTGGCGGCACAGATACGCAGTATTTT. The rearrangement joins TRBV3-1 to TRBJ2-3; no reliable D call. Trimming removed 0 bases at V and 1 base at J, with 11 bases between. CDR3 length equals 16 residues. Germline-derived CDR1 and CDR2 are LGHDT and YNNKEL (reference sequence).

The chain links TRBV29-1 to TRBJ1-2; D may be TRBD1 (5 bases). Germline-derived CDR1 and CDR2 are SQVTM and ANQGSEA. The CDR3 spans 14 residues. Trimming pared 1 base from V and 4 bases from J, leaving 13 bases between. The CDR3 DNA reads TGCAGCGTTGAAGGGGGCGCAGCCCTCTATGGCTACACCTTC. The encoded protein is CSVEGGAALYGYTF.

This clonotype was observed many times. V and J are TRBV27 and TRBJ2-7, with D maybe TRBD1 (5 bases). The V and J ends lost 6 bases and 2 bases respectively, with 11 bases between them. In germline, CDR1 is MNHEY, CDR2 SMNVEV (reference sequence). The CDR3 is 13 amino acids. The CDR3 DNA is TGTGCCAGCAGCAAAAAGGGGCCCTACGAGCAGTACTTC. This sequence encodes CASSKKGPYEQYF.

The chain uses TRBV4-2 and TRBJ2-5; TRBD1 is a possible D gene (6 bases). V gave up 4 bases and J gave up 5 bases, with 17 bases separating them. This CDR3 contains 15 residues. Per the germline V gene, CDR1 is LGHNA and CDR2 is YNFKEQ. The CDR3 nucleotides read TGTGCCAGCAGCCTGGGGGACACCCTTTCGGAGACCCAGTACTTC. Translating gives CASSLGDTLSETQYF.

The genes are TRBV29-1 and TRBJ2-1; D perhaps matches TRBD1 (6 bases). Germline values: CDR1 SQVTM, CDR2 ANQGSEA. The CDR3 spans 12 residues. Trimming took 5 bases from V and 7 from J, leaving 12 bases between them. The CDR3 DNA reads as TGCAGCGTTCCCGAAGGGGGAAATGAGCAGTTCTTC. Translated: CSVPEGGNEQFF.

The J gene is TRBJ2-7, the V gene TRBV12-1; TRBD1 is taken as the D call from the table, unchecked against the DNA. TRBV12-1 is labeled a pseudogene. This CDR3 is 16 amino acids long. The CDR3 region is CASSFAMTGRHYEQYF. In DNA, the CDR3 is TGTGCCAGCAGCTTTGCCATGACAGGACGGCACTACGAGCAGTACTTC.